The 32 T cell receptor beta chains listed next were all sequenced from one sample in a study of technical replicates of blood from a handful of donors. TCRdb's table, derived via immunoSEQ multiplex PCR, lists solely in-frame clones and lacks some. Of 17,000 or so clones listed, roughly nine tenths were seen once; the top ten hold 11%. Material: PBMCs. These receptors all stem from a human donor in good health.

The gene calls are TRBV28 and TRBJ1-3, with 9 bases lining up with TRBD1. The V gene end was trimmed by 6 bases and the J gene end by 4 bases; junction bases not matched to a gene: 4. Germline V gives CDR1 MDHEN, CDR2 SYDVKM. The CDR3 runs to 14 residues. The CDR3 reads CASSWDRVGNTIYF. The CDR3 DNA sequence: TGTGCCAGCAGCTGGGACAGGGTAGGAAACACCATATATTTT.

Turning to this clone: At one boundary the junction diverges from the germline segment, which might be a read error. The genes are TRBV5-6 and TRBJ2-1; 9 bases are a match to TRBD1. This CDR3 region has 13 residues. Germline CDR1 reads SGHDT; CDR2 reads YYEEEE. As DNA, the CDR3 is TGTGCCAGCAGCGTATCCGGGACAGGGATAAGTGTCTTC. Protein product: CASSVSGTGISVF.

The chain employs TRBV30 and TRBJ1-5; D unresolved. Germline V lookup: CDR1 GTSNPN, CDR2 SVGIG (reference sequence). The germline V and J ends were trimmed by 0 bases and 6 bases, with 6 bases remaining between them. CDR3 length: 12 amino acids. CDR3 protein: CAWSVGGQPQHF. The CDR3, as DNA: TGTGCCTGGAGTGTCGGAGGTCAGCCCCAGCATTTT.

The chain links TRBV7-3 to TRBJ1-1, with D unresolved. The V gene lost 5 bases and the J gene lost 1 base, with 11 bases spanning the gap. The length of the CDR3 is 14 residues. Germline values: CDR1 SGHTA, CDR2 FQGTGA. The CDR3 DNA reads TGTGCCAGCAGCCTACCAACAGAGAACACTGAAGCTTTCTTT. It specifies CASSLPTENTEAFF.

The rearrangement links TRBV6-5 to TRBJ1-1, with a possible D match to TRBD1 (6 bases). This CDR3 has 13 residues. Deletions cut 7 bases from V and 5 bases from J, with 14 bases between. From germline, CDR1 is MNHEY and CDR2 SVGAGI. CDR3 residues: CASTGPQGTEAFF. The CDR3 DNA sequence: TGTGCCAGCACTGGACCCCAGGGGACTGAAGCTTTCTTT.

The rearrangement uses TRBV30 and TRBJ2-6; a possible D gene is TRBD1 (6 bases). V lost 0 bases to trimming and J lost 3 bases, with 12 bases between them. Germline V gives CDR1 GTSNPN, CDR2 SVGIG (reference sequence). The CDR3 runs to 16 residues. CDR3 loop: CAWSVPGAGGANVLTF. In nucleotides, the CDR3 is TGTGCCTGGAGTGTACCAGGGGCCGGTGGGGCCAACGTCCTGACTTTC.

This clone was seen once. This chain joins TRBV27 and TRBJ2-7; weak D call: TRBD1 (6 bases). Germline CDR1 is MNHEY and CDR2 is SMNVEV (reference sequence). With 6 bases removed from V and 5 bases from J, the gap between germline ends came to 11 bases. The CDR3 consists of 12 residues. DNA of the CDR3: TGTGCCAGCAGCAAACAGGGAAACGAGCAGTACTTC. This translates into CASSKQGNEQYF.

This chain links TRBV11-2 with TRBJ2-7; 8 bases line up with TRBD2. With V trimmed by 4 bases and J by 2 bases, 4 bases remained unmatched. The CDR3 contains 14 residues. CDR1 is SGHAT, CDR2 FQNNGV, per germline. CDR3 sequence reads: CASSSVAGTYEQYF. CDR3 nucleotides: TGTGCCAGCAGCTCCGTAGCGGGAACCTACGAGCAGTACTTC.

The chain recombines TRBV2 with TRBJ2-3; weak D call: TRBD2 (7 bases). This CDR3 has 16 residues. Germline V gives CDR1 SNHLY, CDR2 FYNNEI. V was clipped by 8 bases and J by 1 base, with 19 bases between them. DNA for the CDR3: TGTGCCAGCTCCCTACGACGGGGGGCTGGCACAGATACGCAGTATTTT. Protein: CASSLRRGAGTDTQYF.

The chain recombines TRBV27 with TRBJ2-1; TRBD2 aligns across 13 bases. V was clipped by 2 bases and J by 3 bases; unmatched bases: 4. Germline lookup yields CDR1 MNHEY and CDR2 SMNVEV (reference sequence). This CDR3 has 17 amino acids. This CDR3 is CASSLGLAGVRYNEQFF. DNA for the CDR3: TGTGCCAGCAGTTTAGGACTAGCGGGAGTTCGCTACAATGAGCAGTTCTTC.

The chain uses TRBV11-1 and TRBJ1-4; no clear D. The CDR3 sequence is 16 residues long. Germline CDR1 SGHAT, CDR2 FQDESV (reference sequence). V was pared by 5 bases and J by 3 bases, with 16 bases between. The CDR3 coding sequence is TGTGCCAGCAGCCTCCGGGATTCTACGTCTAATGAAAAACTGTTTTTT. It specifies CASSLRDSTSNEKLFF.

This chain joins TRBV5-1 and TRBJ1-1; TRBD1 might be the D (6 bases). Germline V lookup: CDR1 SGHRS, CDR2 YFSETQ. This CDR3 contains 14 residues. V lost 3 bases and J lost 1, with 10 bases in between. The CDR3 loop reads CASSWGTQNTEAFF. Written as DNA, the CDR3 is TGCGCCAGCAGCTGGGGGACACAGAACACTGAAGCTTTCTTT.

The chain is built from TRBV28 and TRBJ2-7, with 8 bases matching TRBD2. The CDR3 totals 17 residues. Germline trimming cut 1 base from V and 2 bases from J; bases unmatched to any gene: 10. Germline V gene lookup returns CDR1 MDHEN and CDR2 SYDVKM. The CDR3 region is CASSLSLGRGGPYEQYF. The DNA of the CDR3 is TGTGCCAGCAGTTTATCACTCGGTCGGGGGGGACCCTACGAGCAGTACTTC.

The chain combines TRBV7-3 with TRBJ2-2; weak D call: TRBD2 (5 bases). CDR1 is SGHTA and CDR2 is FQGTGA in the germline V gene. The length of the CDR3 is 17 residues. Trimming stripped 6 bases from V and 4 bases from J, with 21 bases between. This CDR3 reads CASSLQPPGTRTGELFF. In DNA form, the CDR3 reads TGTGCCAGCAGTCTTCAGCCCCCGGGAACCCGCACCGGGGAGCTGTTTTTT.

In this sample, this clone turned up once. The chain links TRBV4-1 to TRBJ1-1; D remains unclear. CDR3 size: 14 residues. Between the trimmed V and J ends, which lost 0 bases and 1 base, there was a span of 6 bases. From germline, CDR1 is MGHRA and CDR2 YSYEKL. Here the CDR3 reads CASSQELANTEAFF. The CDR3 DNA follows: TGCGCCAGCAGCCAAGAATTAGCGAACACTGAAGCTTTCTTT.

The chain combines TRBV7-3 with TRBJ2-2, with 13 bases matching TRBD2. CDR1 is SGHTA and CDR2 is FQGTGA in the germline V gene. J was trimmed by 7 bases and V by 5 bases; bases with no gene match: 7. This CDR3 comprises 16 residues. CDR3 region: CASSPTSGRGFGELFF. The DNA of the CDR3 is TGTGCCAGCAGCCCAACTAGCGGGAGGGGTTTCGGGGAGCTGTTTTTT.

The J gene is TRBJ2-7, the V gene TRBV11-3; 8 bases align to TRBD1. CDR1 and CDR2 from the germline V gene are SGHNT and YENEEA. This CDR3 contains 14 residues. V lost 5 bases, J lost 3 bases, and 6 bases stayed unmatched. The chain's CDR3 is CASSPDREGYEQYF. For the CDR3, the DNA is TGTGCCAGCAGCCCGGACAGGGAAGGCTACGAGCAGTACTTC.

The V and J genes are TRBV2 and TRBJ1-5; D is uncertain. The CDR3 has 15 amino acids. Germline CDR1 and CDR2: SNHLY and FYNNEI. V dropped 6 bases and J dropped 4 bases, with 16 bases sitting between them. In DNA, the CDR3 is TGTGCCAGCAGCGATAGTTGGCAGGCGAATCAGCCCCAGCATTTT. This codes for CASSDSWQANQPQHF.

The CDR3 region is CASSEGQAFDYGYTF. CDR3 coding DNA: TGTGCCAGCAGTGAAGGACAGGCTTTCGATTATGGCTACACCTTC. This sequence joins TRBV2 and TRBJ1-2, with D maybe TRBD1 (6 bases). Trimming cost V 1 base and J 5 bases, with 14 bases left between them. CDR1 is SNHLY and CDR2 is FYNNEI in the germline V gene. This CDR3 spans 15 amino acids. The full variable domain, in which reference TRBV2 and TRBJ1-2 provide the parts outside the CDR3, is EPEVTQTPSHQVTQMGQEVILRCVPISNHLYFYWYRQILGQKVEFLVSFYNNEISEKSEIFDDQFSVERPDGSNFTLKIRSTKLEDSAMYFCASSEGQAFDYGYTFGSGTRLTVV.

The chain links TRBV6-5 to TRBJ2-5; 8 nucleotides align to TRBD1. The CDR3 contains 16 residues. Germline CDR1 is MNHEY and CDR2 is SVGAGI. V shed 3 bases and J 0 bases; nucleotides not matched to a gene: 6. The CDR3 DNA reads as TGTGCCAGCAGTTATGCTCGACAGGGGCACCAAGAGACCCAGTACTTC. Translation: CASSYARQGHQETQYF.

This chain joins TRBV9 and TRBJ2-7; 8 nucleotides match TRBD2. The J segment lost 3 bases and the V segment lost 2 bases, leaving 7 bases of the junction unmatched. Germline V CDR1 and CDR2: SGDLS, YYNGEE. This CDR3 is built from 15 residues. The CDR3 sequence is CASSVSPSGSYEQYF. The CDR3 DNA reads TGTGCCAGCAGCGTTTCCCCCAGCGGGAGCTACGAGCAGTACTTC. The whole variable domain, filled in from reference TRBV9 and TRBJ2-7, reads DSGVTQTPKHLITATGQRVTLRCSPRSGDLSVYWYQQSLDQGLQFLIQYYNGEERAKGNILERFSAQQFPDLHSELNLSSLELGDSALYFCASSVSPSGSYEQYFGPGTRLTVT.

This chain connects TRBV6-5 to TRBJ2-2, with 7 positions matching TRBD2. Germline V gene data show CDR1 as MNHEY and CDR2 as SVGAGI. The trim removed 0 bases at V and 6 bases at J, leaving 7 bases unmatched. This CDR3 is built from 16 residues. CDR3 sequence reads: CASSYSPMGGAGELFF. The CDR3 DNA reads TGTGCCAGCAGTTACTCCCCGATGGGGGGGGCCGGGGAGCTGTTTTTT.

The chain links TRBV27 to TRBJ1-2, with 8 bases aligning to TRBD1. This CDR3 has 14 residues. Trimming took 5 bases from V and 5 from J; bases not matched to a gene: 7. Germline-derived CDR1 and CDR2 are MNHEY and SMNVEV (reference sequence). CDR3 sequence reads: CASSPDRGAYGYTF. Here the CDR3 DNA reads TGTGCCAGCAGTCCCGACAGGGGAGCTTATGGCTACACCTTC.

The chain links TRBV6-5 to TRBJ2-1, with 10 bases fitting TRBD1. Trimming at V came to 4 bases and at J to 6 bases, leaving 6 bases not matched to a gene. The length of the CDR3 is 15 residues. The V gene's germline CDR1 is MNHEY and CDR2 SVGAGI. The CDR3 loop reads CASSSRQGASNEQFF. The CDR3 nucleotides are TGTGCCAGCAGTTCAAGACAGGGGGCTTCCAATGAGCAGTTCTTC.

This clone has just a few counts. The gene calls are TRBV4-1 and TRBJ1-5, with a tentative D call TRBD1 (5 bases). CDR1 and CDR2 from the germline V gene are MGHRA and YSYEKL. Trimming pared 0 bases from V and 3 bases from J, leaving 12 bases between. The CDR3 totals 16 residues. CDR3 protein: CASSQDRDSLNQPQHF. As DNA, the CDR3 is TGCGCCAGCAGCCAAGATCGGGACTCCCTCAATCAGCCCCAGCATTTT.

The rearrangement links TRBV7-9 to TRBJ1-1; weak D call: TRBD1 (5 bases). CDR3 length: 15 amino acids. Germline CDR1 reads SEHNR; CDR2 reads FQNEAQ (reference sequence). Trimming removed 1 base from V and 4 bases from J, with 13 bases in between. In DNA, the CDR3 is TGTGCCAGCAGCTTAGGGGGCGGGGGAGTCACTGAAGCTTTCTTT. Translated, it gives CASSLGGGGVTEAFF.

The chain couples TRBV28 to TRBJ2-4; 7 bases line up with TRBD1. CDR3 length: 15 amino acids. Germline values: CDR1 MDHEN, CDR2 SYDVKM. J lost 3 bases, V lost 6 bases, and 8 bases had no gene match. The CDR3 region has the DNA TGTGCCAGCAGGGAGCAGGGGGTTGGCAAAAACATTCAGTACTTC. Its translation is CASREQGVGKNIQYF.

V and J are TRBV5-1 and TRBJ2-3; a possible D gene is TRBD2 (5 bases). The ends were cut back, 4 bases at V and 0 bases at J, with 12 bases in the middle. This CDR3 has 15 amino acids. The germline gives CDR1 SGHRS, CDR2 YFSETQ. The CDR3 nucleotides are TGCGCCAGCAGCCCTTTCGGCGGGAGCACAGATACGCAGTATTTT. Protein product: CASSPFGGSTDTQYF.

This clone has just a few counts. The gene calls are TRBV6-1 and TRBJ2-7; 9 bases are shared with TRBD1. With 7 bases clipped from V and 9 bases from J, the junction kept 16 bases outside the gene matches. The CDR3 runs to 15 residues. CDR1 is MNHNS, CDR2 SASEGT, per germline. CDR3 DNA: TGTGCCAGCAATGGAGGGGGACAGGGCTCTATCGGGCAGTACTTC. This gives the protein CASNGGGQGSIGQYF.

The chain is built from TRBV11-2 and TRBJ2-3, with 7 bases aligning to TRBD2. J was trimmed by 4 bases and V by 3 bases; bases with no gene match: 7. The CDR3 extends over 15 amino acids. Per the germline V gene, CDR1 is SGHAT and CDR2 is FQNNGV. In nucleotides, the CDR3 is TGTGCCAGCAGCTTCGTTGGCGGGAGTGCAGATACGCAGTATTTT. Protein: CASSFVGGSADTQYF. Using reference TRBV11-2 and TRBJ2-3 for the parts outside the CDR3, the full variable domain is EAGVAQSPRYKIIEKRQSVAFWCNPISGHATLYWYQQILGQGPKLLIQFQNNGVVDDSQLPKDRFSAERLKGVDSTLKIQPAKLEDSAVYLCASSFVGGSADTQYFGPGTRLTVL.

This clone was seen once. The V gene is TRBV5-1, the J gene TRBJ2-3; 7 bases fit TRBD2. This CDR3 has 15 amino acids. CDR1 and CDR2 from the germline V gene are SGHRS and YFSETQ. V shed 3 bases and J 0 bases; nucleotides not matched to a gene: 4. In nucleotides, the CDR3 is TGCGCCAGCAGCTCGGCGGGAGCTAGCACAGATACGCAGTATTTT. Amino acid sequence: CASSSAGASTDTQYF. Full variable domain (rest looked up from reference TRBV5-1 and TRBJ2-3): KAGVTQTPRYLIKTRGQQVTLSCSPISGHRSVSWYQQTPGQGLQFLFEYFSETQRNKGNFPGRFSGRQFSNSRSEMNVSTLELGDSALYLCASSSAGASTDTQYFGPGTRLTVL.

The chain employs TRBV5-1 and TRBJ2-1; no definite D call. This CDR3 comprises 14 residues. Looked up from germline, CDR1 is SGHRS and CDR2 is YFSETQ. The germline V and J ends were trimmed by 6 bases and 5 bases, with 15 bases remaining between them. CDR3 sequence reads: CASTAEEAHNEQFF. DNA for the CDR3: TGCGCCAGCACGGCCGAAGAGGCCCACAATGAGCAGTTCTTC.